This T cell receptor beta chain was sequenced for a study of technical replicates of blood from several donors. Measured with immunoSEQ multiplex PCR; TCRdb has only the in-frame clones, and not every one. The sample has tens of thousands of clones, 92% seen once. V was shortened by 4 bases and J by 3 bases, with 16 bases between the two germline ends. Germline lookup yields CDR1 SGHDT and CDR2 YYEEEE. The CDR3 totals 15 residues. The source of this sequence is a human donor in good health. Sequenced material: T cells isolated from PBMCs. The chain uses TRBV5-6 and TRBJ1-1; D unclear. CDR3 loop: CASSPTSGSYTEAFF. As DNA, the CDR3 is TGTGCCAGCAGCCCAACGTCCGGGTCTTACACTGAAGCTTTCTTT.